This TCR beta chain originates from a study of cytomegalovirus exposure and HLA in healthy donors (dated by TCRdb to 2015 to 2018). For the wider study: An earlier analysis of 587 of the donors reported under 300 Gb of sequence data and around 110 million unique TCR beta sequences obtained from roughly 170 million T cells. Every repertoire in the discovery cohort had been generated on one and the same sequencing platform. The number of typed donors differed by locus: about 629-630 for A, B, C, DRB1 and DQB1; approximately 530 for DQA1; approximately 600 for DPA1; and around 450 for DPB1. A later genetic analysis used genome-wide SNP genotypes for about 60% of the 666 donors, treating that subset as a discovery cohort. In addition to the first cohort of 650 to 750 subjects, a separate validation cohort of under 150 different subjects was used. The T cell repertoires of some 670 subjects were profiled by immunosequencing and related to cytomegalovirus serostatus. Five DR-DQ haplotypes were treated as single units for association and clustering because of strong linkage in the cohort. The study aimed to test whether signatures of past pathogen exposure could be identified by cataloging public T cell receptors. Of the roughly 400 genotyped donors, about 84% fell in the genetic ancestry cluster associated with self-reported Caucasian donors. About 280 gigabases of sequencing data and tens of millions of unique TCR sequences were included in an early release covering about 700 HLA-typed donors. High-throughput TCR immunosequencing, statistical association of individual TCRs with disease status, and machine learning were combined to predict cytomegalovirus infection status. Among about 400 genotyped donors of the cohort, an average of about 220,000 unique TCR beta nucleotide sequences was sequenced per donor, of which about 19% were non-productive. In an earlier analysis of 550 to 700 of the donors, high-throughput TCR beta sequencing was used to judge whether each TCR beta V gene segment behaved as functional or pseudogenic. A later analysis re-analyzed previously published TCR beta repertoires from roughly 600 donors and added high-resolution HLA genotyping to study TCR occurrence patterns. Rather than drawing on any new phenotypic data, the later analysis identified candidate immune exposures from TCR beta sequences and the way those sequences occurred across donors. HLA typing included class I and class II loci at four-digit resolution. Donor age, sex, ethnicity and CMV serostatus were compiled together with the repertoire data.

V ends up 3 bases short and J 6 bases short, with an unmatched junction base count of 6. From the cysteine up to the phenylalanine, the CDR3 has a length of 16 residues. Just CDR3 DNA is preserved here, 48 bases in frame from base 1. The germline V gene (reference sequence) supplies CDR1 SGHNT and CDR2 YYREEE. Regarding this clone: Its antigen specificity is not known. Qualities for individual bases were not recorded, and no much larger clone is one base off.

The study at large found these results: The classifier was reported to diagnose cytomegalovirus status with high specificity and sensitivity in both the original and validation cohorts. V-gene and J-gene trimming of TCR beta chains was associated with a missense DCLRE1C variant in a later genetic analysis, and the association was replicated in an independent cohort. According to a later analysis, parvovirus B19, influenza, CMV and Epstein-Barr virus appeared linked to several top co-occurrence clusters. Three of the identified cytomegalovirus-associated TCR beta chains were confirmed in vitro to be specific for cytomegalovirus antigens. Roughly uniform sequencing depth across donors was assumed in presence/absence analyses, although this assumption may not hold. In the study, 150 to 200 TCR beta chains were listed as associated with cytomegalovirus. A further reported finding was that TCR beta sequences accurately predicted the HLA-A and HLA-B alleles for most subjects in the first cohort. According to a later analysis, most CMV-associated TCR beta chains appeared to be HLA-restricted, and the HLA associations seemed to be driven largely by CMV exposure. CMV serostatus was the only immune exposure information available for the cohort. A later analysis found that HLA-associated TCR beta chains were more clonally expanded and had lower generation probabilities than equally common non-associated chains. Linkage disequilibrium might explain the correlated functional status among segregating V segments, but an unknown experimental factor could not be ruled out. In an earlier analysis of about 600 of the donors, most TCR beta V segments appeared in productive rearrangements about 90% or about 30% of the time, broadly matching IMGT annotations. Because counts were too low, under 20 rarely observed V segments, including chromosome 9 orphons, were left out of the earlier analysis of 587 of the donors. Most TCR sequences were observed very rarely across donors, whereas some public TCRs were present in many individuals. In a later genetic analysis, fewer N-insertions in productive TCRs were reported among donors in an Asian-associated ancestry cluster than the roughly 700-donor mean. A cluster of highly shared sequence variants was judged likely to be a technical artifact of the sequencing pipeline. The authors suggested that the approach could potentially be extended to other disease states and immunological phenotypes. The 87-base-pair reads could not distinguish some IMGT-functional V segments, including TRBV6-2 and TRBV6-3, so those segments were excluded. A later analysis associated 15,000 to 20,000 TCR beta sequences with specific HLA alleles at a false discovery rate of 0.05. In a later analysis, TCR association rates were found to vary across HLA loci, with the most associated TCRs seen for DRB1 alleles and the fewest for HLA-C alleles. In this cohort, only TCR beta chains were sequenced, and detectable features were limited by the absence of alpha or paired-chain data. HLA typing was unavailable for some donors at each locus, so association tests used only the typed subset. When HLA alleles, especially DR and DQ, strongly co-occurred, TCR associations were difficult to assign to individual alleles.

Libraries came from the immunoSEQ multiplex PCR assay. The multiplex PCR relied on a mix of 60 forward primers for TCR Vbeta segments and 13 reverse primers for TCR Jbeta segments. Amplification of the CDR3 region of rearranged TCR beta genes was performed with a multiplex PCR assay on genomic DNA. The amplified TCR beta libraries were sequenced on the Illumina HiSeq System as 87-base-pair reads. On the study's bioinformatics: Across the 640 or so repertoires, a later analysis counted about 81 million unique TCR beta chains, 9 million to 14 million of which were shared by at least two donors. A nearest-neighbor algorithm error-corrected the raw reads and collapsed the reads into unique sequences, merging closely related sequences to remove PCR and sequencing errors. CDR3 sequences were aligned to IMGT reference sequences to assign V, D and J gene segments. For a sequence to be retained, a match of at least six nucleotides to both a V gene segment and a J gene segment was required. A rearrangement was called productive if the CDR3 had no stop codons and remained in frame with V and J, and every other rearrangement was called non-productive. Following IMGT convention, CDR3 was defined as the stretch from the second conserved V-encoded cysteine up to the conserved J-encoded phenylalanine. Sequences without an unambiguous match to a single V gene segment were excluded from the earlier analysis of almost 600 of the donors. In an earlier analysis of around 590 of the donors, a V segment was called functional when productive rearrangements were above 56.7%, and segregating when the standard deviation between donors exceeded 5%. To diagnose cytomegalovirus status from the catalog of TCR beta chain sequences, a statistical classification framework was built. In a later analysis, TCR nucleotide sequences were compared against IMGT/GENE-DB human TR gene sequences so that V and J genes could be assigned. In a later analysis, CDR3 sequences and most-parsimonious VDJ recombination scenarios were assigned using the TCRdist pipeline. In a later analysis, every TCR beta chain was defined by the combination of its CDR3 amino acid sequence and its V-gene family, and reads without a unique V-gene family were dropped. As a way to deal with suspected cross-contamination and a sequencing artifact, a later analysis dropped nearly 600 nucleotide sequences that were highly shared and had low generation probability. For each public chain, a later analysis derived a clonal expansion index from normalized ranks of inferred template counts within each repertoire. Generation probabilities in a later analysis came from a VDJ recombination model fitted to out-of-frame rearrangements, and those results were checked against IGoR. A later analysis scored TCR-TCR, TCR-HLA and TCR-CMV co-occurrence with hypergeometric tests, applying a repertoire-size bias correction to TCR pairs. A later analysis estimated false discovery rates by permuting HLA or CMV assignments 20 times. In a later analysis, co-occurring TCRs were grouped using DBSCAN, and TCRdist sequence similarity was added for clustering within HLA-allele-positive subsets. Co-occurrence clustering excluded repertoires with fewer than 30,000 or more than 120,000 public chains, plus five with anomalous nucleotide sharing. TCRdb limited this immuneACCESS table to in-frame rearrangements with V and J called. A share of clones is missing; checked studies link under half to unresolved V genes, and the rest is unexplained. V and J calls and clone size are as listed in that table; D and trimming were resolved from the DNA. The table for this sample lists roughly 160,000 clones; 60% to 85% of them were counted only once. Under 2.5% of the sample belongs to the ten largest clones.

In total, around 600 healthy bone marrow donors made up the cohort. At the time of sampling, all cohort members were nominally healthy, though unrecorded immune exposures were likely present. The donor tested CMV seropositive, placing the donor among the 310 or so seropositive members of the cohort. A peripheral blood sample was collected from each donor, and TCR beta sequencing was performed on peripheral blood mononuclear cells. Genomic DNA extraction from the blood cell samples was performed with the Qiagen DNeasy Blood Extraction Kit. The chain is assembled from TRBV5-4 and TRBJ2-2; 12 junctional bases match TRBD2. This clonotype was obtained from a man aged 50 to 59 in good health and CMV-seropositive. The sequenced material came from PBMCs. The base sequence is TGTGCCAGCAGCTCCCGGACTAGCGGGGTGTCCGGGGAGCTGTTTTTT. Its protein reads: CASSSRTSGVSGELFF.